The clone carrying this T cell receptor (beta chain) has more than one count but fewer than ten. The repertoire was sequenced with immunoSEQ multiplex PCR; TCRdb's copy has only in-frame clones and lacks some. The sample yields about 38,000 clones, 65% to 90% seen once. As for treatment: preoperative locoregional IRX-2 cytokine immunotherapy. The sample is drawn from a study of preoperative IRX-2 immunotherapy in early breast cancer. CDR1 KGHSH and CDR2 LQKENI come from the germline V gene. This CDR3 is built from 16 residues. V gave up 1 base and J gave up 4 bases, with 16 bases separating them. The source of this sequence is a human donor with breast cancer. This specimen was lymph node tissue, taken after IRX-2 immunotherapy. J is TRBJ1-1 and V is TRBV18, with D perhaps matching TRBD1 (5 bases). The DNA for the CDR3 is TGTGCCAGCTCACCACGGGATCCGGTTGGGGGCACTGAAGCTTTCTTT. Encoded protein: CASSPRDPVGGTEAFF.